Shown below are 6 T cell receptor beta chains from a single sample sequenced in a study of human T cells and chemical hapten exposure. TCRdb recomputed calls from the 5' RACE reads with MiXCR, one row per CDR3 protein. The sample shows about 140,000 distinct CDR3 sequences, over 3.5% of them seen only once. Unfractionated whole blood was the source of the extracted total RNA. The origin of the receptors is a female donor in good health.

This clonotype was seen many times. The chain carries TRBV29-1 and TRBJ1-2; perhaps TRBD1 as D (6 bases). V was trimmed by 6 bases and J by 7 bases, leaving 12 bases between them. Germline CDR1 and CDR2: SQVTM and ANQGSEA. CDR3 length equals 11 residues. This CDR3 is CSVDFRGGYTF. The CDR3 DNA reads TGCAGCGTCGATTTCAGGGGTGGCTACACCTTC.

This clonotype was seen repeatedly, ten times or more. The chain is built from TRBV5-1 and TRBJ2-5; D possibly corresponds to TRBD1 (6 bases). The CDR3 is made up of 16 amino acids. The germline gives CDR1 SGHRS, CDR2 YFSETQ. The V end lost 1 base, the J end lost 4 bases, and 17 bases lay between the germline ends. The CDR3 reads CASSLLSGQFGETQYF. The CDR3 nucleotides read TGCGCCAGCAGCTTGTTGTCCGGACAGTTCGGAGAGACCCAGTACTTC. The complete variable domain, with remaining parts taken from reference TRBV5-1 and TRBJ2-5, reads KAGVTQTPRYLIKTRGQQVTLSCSPISGHRSVSWYQQTPGQGLQFLFEYFSETQRNKGNFPGRFSGRQFSNSRSEMNVSTLELGDSALYLCASSLLSGQFGETQYFGPGTRLLVL.

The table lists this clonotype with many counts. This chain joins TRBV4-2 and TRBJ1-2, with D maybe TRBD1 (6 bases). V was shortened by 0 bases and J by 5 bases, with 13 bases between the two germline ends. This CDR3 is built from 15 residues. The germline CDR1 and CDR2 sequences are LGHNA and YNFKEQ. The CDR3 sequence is CASSQDRGGGYGYTF. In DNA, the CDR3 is TGTGCCAGCAGCCAAGATCGGGGAGGGGGATATGGCTACACCTTC.

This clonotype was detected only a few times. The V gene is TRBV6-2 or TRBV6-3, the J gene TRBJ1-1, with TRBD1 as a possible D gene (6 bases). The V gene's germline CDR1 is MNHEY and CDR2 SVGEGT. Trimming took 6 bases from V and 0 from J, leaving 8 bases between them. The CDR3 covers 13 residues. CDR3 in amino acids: CASSHRVNTEAFF. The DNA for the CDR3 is TGTGCCAGCAGCCACAGGGTGAACACTGAAGCTTTCTTT.

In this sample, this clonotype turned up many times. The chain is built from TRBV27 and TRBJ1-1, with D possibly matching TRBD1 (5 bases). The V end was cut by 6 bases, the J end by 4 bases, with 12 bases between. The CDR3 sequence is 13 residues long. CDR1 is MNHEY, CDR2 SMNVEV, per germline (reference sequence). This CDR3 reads CASSRAGVTEAFF. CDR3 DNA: TGTGCCAGCAGCCGGGCGGGGGTCACTGAAGCTTTCTTT.

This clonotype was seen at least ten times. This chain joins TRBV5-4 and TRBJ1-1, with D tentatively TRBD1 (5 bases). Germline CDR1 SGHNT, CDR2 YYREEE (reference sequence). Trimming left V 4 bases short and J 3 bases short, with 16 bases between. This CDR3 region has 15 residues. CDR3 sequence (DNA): TGTGCCAGCAGCCGGGGGGGGTCAGGTGACACTGAAGCTTTCTTT. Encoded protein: CASSRGGSGDTEAFF. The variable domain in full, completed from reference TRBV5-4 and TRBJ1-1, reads ETGVTQSPTHLIKTRGQQVTLRCSSQSGHNTVSWYQQALGQGPQFIFQYYREEENGRGNFPPRFSGLQFPNYSSELNVNALELDDSALYLCASSRGGSGDTEAFFGQGTRLTVV.